The next 6 T cell receptor beta chains were all read from a single sample in a study of T-cell reconstitution after alpha-beta-depleted transplantation in children. Using unique molecular identifiers, the investigators prepared the TCRbeta library. TCRdb reanalysed the PCR reads using MiXCR and keeps one entry per CDR3 protein. Of over 85,000 distinct CDR3 sequences in the sample, about 7.5% were seen once. Sequencing used PBMCs, obtained before TCRalphabeta/CD19-depleted stem cell transplant. Receptors originate from a boy aged 2 to 9 with acute lymphoblastic leukemia, due to receive a stem cell transplant.

The chain couples TRBV9 to TRBJ1-5, with 7 nucleotides matching TRBD1. Germline V gene data show CDR1 as SGDLS and CDR2 as YYNGEE. The CDR3 has 15 residues. Germline trimming cut 3 bases from V and 5 bases from J; bases unmatched to any gene: 8. The CDR3 DNA reads TGTGCCAGCAGCGACTCGGGACAGATCGATCAGCCCCAGCATTTT. It codes for CASSDSGQIDQPQHF. The variable domain in full, completed from reference TRBV9 and TRBJ1-5, reads DSGVTQTPKHLITATGQRVTLRCSPRSGDLSVYWYQQSLDQGLQFLIQYYNGEERAKGNILERFSAQQFPDLHSELNLSSLELGDSALYFCASSDSGQIDQPQHFGDGTRLSIL.

This clonotype appeared a few times. The chain joins TRBV27 to TRBJ2-3, with D possibly matching TRBD2 (5 bases). This CDR3 has 18 amino acids. Trimming took off 5 bases at V and 4 bases at J, with 25 bases between the two ends. CDR1 and CDR2 (germline): MNHEY, SMNVEV (reference sequence). CDR3 bases: TGTGCCAGCAGTACGAGATATCTTCAGGCCTACGGGGCAGATACGCAGTATTTT. Translated: CASSTRYLQAYGADTQYF.

This chain links TRBV7-8 with TRBJ1-4, with D perhaps TRBD1 (6 bases). V dropped 3 bases and J dropped 7 bases, with 18 bases sitting between them. The CDR3 sequence is 16 residues long. Germline V CDR1 and CDR2: SGHVS, FQNEAQ. CDR3 loop: CASSLGGGGLFEKLFF. The CDR3 bases are TGTGCCAGCAGCTTGGGCGGAGGGGGGCTGTTTGAAAAACTGTTTTTT.

This clonotype qualifies as medium-sized. The chain has TRBV5-5 and TRBJ2-3; D gene ambiguous. V dropped 0 bases and J dropped 1 base, with 6 bases sitting between them. Germline CDR1 SGHKS, CDR2 YYEKEE (reference sequence). The CDR3 is made up of 14 amino acids. The CDR3 spells CASSLEHGTDTQYF. The CDR3 coding sequence is TGTGCCAGCAGCTTGGAGCACGGCACAGATACGCAGTATTTT.

This chain joins TRBV20-1 and TRBJ2-7; TRBD1 aligns across 9 bases. J lost 3 bases, V lost 6 bases, and 12 bases had no gene match. The V gene's germline CDR1 is DFQATT and CDR2 SNEGSKA (reference sequence). CDR3 length equals 15 residues. The CDR3 coding sequence is TGCAGTGCGACCGGACAGGGGAGAATGGTCTACGAGCAGTACTTC. Its translation: CSATGQGRMVYEQYF.

This clonotype was counted a few times. The chain employs TRBV7-6 and TRBJ2-3, with TRBD2 matching over 8 bases. The CDR3 has 15 residues. V trimming: 5 bases; J trimming: 2 bases; junction bases outside the gene matches: 6. Germline values: CDR1 SGHVS, CDR2 FNYEAQ. As DNA, the CDR3 is TGTGCCAGCAGCCCGGGACTAGGGAACACAGATACGCAGTATTTT. Protein sequence: CASSPGLGNTDTQYF.